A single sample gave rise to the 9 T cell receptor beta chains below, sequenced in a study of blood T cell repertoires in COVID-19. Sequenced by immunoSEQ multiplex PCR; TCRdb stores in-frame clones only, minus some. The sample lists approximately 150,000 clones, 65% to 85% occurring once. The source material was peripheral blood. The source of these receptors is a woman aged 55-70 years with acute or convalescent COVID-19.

Here the CDR3 DNA reads TGTGCCAGCAGCCAAGGAGAGGTCTCTGGAAACACCATATATTTT. This codes for CASSQGEVSGNTIYF. The chain has TRBV3-1 (or the pseudogene TRBV3-2) and TRBJ1-3; no firm D call. V lost 1 base, J lost 0 bases, and 7 bases lay in between. The CDR3 spans 15 residues. Germline CDR1 reads LGHDT; CDR2 reads YNNKEL (reference sequence).

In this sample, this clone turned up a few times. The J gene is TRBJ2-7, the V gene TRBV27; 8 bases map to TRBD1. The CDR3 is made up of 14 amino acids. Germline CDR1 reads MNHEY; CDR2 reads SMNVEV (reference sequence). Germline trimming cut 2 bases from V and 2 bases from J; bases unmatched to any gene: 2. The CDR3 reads CASSLLGQAYEQYF. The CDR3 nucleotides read TGTGCCAGCAGTTTACTGGGACAGGCCTACGAGCAGTACTTC.

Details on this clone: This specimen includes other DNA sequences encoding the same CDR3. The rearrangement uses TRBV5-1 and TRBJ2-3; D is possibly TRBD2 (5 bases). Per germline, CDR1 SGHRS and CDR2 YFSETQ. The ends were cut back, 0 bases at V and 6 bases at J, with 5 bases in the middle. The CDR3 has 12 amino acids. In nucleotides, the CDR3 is TGCGCCAGCAGCTTGGGAGGGGATACGCAGTATTTT. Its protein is CASSLGGDTQYF.

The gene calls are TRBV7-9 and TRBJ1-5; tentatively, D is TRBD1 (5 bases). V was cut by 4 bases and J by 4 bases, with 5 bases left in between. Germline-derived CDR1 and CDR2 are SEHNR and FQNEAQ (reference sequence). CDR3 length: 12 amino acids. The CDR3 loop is CASSYRNQPQHF. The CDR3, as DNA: TGTGCCAGCAGCTACAGGAATCAGCCCCAGCATTTT.

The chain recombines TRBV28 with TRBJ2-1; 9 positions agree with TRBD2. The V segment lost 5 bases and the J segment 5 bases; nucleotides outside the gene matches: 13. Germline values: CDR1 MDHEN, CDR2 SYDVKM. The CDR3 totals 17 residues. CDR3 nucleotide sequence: TGTGCCAGCAGTGGACCCCGGGAGGTAGCGGGGGACAATGAGCAGTTCTTC. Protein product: CASSGPREVAGDNEQFF. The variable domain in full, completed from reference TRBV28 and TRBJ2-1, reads DVKVTQSSRYLVKRTGEKVFLECVQDMDHENMFWYRQDPGLGLRLIYFSYDVKMKEKGDIPEGYSVSREKKERFSLILESASTNQTSMYLCASSGPREVAGDNEQFFGPGTRLTVL.

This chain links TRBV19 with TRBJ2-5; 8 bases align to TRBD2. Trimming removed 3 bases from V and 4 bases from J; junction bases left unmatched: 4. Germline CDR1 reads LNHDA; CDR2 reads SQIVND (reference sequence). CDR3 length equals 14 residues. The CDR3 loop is CASSITSGRETQYF. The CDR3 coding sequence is TGTGCCAGTAGTATCACTAGCGGCAGAGAGACCCAGTACTTC. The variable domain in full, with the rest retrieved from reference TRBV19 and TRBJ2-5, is DGGITQSPKYLFRKEGQNVTLSCEQNLNHDAMYWYRQDPGQGLRLIYYSQIVNDFQKGDIAEGYSVSREKKESFPLTVTSAQKNPTAFYLCASSITSGRETQYFGPGTRLLVL.

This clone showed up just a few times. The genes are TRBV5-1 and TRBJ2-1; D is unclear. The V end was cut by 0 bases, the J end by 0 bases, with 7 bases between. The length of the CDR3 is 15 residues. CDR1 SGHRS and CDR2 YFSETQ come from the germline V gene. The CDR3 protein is CASSLAQSSYNEQFF. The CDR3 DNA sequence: TGCGCCAGCAGCTTGGCACAGAGCTCCTACAATGAGCAGTTCTTC.

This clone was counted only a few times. The CDR3 DNA reads TGCGCCAGCAGCTGGGGGTTTGGGGGGAATAATGAAAAACTGTTTTTT. Protein sequence: CASSWGFGGNNEKLFF. The V gene is TRBV5-1, the J gene TRBJ1-4, with D possibly TRBD1 on 5 matching bases. V lost 3 bases, J lost 4 bases, and 16 bases lay in between. The CDR3 consists of 16 residues. The germline V gene encodes CDR1 SGHRS and CDR2 YFSETQ.

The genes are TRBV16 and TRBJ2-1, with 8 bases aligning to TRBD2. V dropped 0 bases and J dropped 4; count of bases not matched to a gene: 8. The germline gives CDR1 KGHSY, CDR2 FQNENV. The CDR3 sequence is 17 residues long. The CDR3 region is CASSQSAAGLVYNEQFF. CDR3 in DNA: TGTGCCAGCAGCCAATCGGCAGCGGGACTAGTTTACAATGAGCAGTTCTTC.